This T cell receptor (beta chain) was found in a study of control samples from healthy donors and cancer patients. The germline V and J ends were trimmed by 4 bases and 7 bases, with 14 bases remaining between them. Germline-derived CDR1 and CDR2 are SGHTA and FQGTGA. The CDR3 has 14 residues. Assay: immunoSEQ multiplex PCR; the TCRdb copy retains only in-frame clones and omits some. The sample includes about 99,000 clones, 80% to 90% of them seen just once. This TCR was sampled from a man aged 60 to 75 with lung cancer. V is TRBV7-3 and J is TRBJ2-1; D is possibly TRBD1 (6 bases). Sequenced sample: PBMCs. This CDR3 is CASSYSDSPNEQFF. CDR3 in DNA: TGTGCCAGCAGCTATTCGGACAGCCCTAATGAGCAGTTCTTC.